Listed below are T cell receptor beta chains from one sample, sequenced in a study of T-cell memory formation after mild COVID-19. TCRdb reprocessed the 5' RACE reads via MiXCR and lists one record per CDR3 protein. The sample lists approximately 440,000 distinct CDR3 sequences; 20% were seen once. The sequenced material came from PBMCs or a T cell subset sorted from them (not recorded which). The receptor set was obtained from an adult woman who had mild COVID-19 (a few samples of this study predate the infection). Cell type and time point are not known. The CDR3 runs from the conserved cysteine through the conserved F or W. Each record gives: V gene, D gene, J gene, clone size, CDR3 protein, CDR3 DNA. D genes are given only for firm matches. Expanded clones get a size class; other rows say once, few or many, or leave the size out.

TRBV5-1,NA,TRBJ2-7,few,CASSLGGKAYEQYF,TGCGCCAGCAGCTTGGGAGGGAAAGCCTACGAGCAGTACTTC
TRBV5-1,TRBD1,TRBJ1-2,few,CASSPEDRGWPYGYTF,TGCGCCAGCAGCCCAGAGGACAGGGGGTGGCCCTATGGCTACACCTTC
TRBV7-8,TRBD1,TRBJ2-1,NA,CASSLTGGAHNEQFF,TGTGCCAGCAGCTTGACAGGGGGCGCTCACAATGAGCAGTTCTTC
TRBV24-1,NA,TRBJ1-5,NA,CATSDRNNQPQHF,TGTGCCACCAGTGATCGCAACAATCAGCCCCAGCATTTT
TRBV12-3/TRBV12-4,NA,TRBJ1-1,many,CASSLGGGTEAFF,TGTGCCAGCAGCCTGGGGGGGGGCACTGAAGCTTTCTTT
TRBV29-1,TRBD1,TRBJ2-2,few,CSVAGTGVYNGELFF,TGCAGCGTAGCCGGGACAGGGGTCTATAACGGGGAGCTGTTTTTT
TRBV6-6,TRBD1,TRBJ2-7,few,CASSYASDRGGEQYF,TGTGCCAGCAGTTACGCCTCGGACAGGGGAGGGGAGCAGTACTTC
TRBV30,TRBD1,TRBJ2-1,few,CAWSGSTGAEGVF,TGTGCCTGGAGTGGTTCGACAGGGGCCGAGGGGGTCTTC
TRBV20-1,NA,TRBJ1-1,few,CSARVGGGGEAFF,TGCAGTGCTAGAGTTGGGGGGGGAGGCGAAGCTTTCTTT
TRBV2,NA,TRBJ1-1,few,CASSEETVNTEAFF,TGTGCCAGCAGTGAAGAGACGGTGAACACTGAAGCTTTCTTT
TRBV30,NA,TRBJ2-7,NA,CAWSPRARTDTSYEQYF,TGTGCCTGGAGCCCAAGGGCAAGGACAGATACCTCCTACGAGCAGTACTTC
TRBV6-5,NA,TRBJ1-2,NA,CAAWGLRGGYTF,TGTGCCGCCTGGGGACTGAGGGGCGGCTACACCTTC
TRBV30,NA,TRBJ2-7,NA,CAWSREEQYF,TGTGCCTGGAGTCGGGAGGAGCAGTACTTC
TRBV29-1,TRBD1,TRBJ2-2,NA,CSVVTGDTGELFF,TGCAGCGTTGTAACAGGGGACACCGGGGAGCTGTTTTTT
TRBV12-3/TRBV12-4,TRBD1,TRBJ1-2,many,CASSFSGTGYNYGYTF,TGTGCCAGCAGTTTTTCTGGGACAGGATACAACTATGGCTACACCTTC
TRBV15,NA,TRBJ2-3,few,CATSREQGYTDTQYF,TGTGCCACCAGCAGAGAACAGGGATACACAGATACGCAGTATTTT